Each of the 25 T cell receptor beta chains below was sequenced from the same sample in a study of T cell responses to AZD1222 COVID-19 vaccine. Sequencing was performed with immunoSEQ multiplex PCR; in TCRdb, only in-frame clones are kept and a portion is missing. Of under 75,000 clones listed, 87% are singletons. The sample here was peripheral blood, taken on day 0 of AZD1222 vaccination. The receptors come from an adult in good health.

This chain joins TRBV3-1 (or the pseudogene TRBV3-2) and TRBJ2-1, with 13 bases fitting TRBD2. Germline CDR1 is LGHDT and CDR2 is YNNKEL (reference sequence). The V gene end was trimmed by 6 bases and the J gene end by 6 bases; junction bases not matched to a gene: 8. The CDR3 is made up of 16 amino acids. CDR3 amino acids: CASSRTSGSYVNEQFF. The CDR3 DNA is TGTGCCAGCAGTCGGACTAGCGGGAGCTACGTCAATGAGCAGTTCTTC.

This chain joins TRBV3-1 (or the pseudogene TRBV3-2) and TRBJ2-5; 7 bases are a match to TRBD1. CDR3 size: 18 residues. From germline, CDR1 is LGHDT and CDR2 YNNKEL (reference sequence). V lost 1 base and J lost 4; bases outside the gene matches: 15. Here the CDR3 DNA reads TGTGCCAGCAGCCAAGGGGGACGAAAGGGGGCGCGCTCAGAGACCCAGTACTTC. Protein sequence: CASSQGGRKGARSETQYF.

The chain has TRBV6-5 and TRBJ1-6; 11 positions match TRBD1. Germline V gives CDR1 MNHEY, CDR2 SVGAGI. The CDR3 has 14 residues. V lost 6 bases and J lost 10; bases outside the gene matches: 5. CDR3 amino acids: CASRPGTGGSPLHF. The CDR3 DNA sequence: TGTGCCAGCAGGCCCGGGACAGGGGGGTCACCCCTCCACTTT.

The rearrangement links TRBV12-3 or TRBV12-4 to TRBJ2-7; D remains ambiguous. The CDR3 length is 11 residues. The V end was cut by 5 bases, the J end by 5 bases, with 7 bases between. CDR3 bases: TGTGCCAGCAGTCCCGCGGACGAGCAGTACTTC. It encodes CASSPADEQYF.

This chain connects TRBV19 to TRBJ2-4, with 7 bases identical to TRBD2. With 5 bases clipped from V and 2 bases from J, the junction kept 9 bases outside the gene matches. CDR3 size: 16 residues. The germline CDR1 and CDR2 sequences are LNHDA and SQIVND (reference sequence). As DNA, the CDR3 is TGTGCCAGTAGTTCAAAGACTAGCTTACCCAAAAACATTCAGTACTTC. It encodes CASSSKTSLPKNIQYF.

As DNA, the CDR3 is TGTGCCAGCAGCCACCACAGGGAGATGAACACTGAAGCTTTCTTT. Translation gives CASSHHREMNTEAFF. The rearrangement uses TRBV4-2 and TRBJ1-1; maybe TRBD1 (6 bases). Trimming removed 3 bases at V and 0 bases at J, with 11 bases between. Germline assignment: CDR1 LGHNA and CDR2 YNFKEQ. This CDR3 region has 15 residues.

The chain is built from TRBV28 and TRBJ2-1, with 10 bases lining up with TRBD1. This CDR3 has 15 amino acids. V lost 4 bases to trimming and J lost 7 bases; unmatched junction nucleotides: 7. Germline values: CDR1 MDHEN, CDR2 SYDVKM. The CDR3 DNA reads as TGTGCCAGCAGTTCACCTGGACAGGGGGGGAATGAGCAGTTCTTC. Protein: CASSSPGQGGNEQFF.

V and J are TRBV25-1 and TRBJ1-5; D gene ambiguous. The CDR3 consists of 14 residues. V lost 1 base to trimming and J lost 1 base, with 5 bases between them. CDR1 is MGHDK and CDR2 is SYGVNS in the germline V gene. The CDR3 nucleotides read TGTGCCAGCAGTGAATCTAGGAGCAATCAGCCCCAGCATTTT. As protein: CASSESRSNQPQHF.

V and J are TRBV5-1 and TRBJ2-1; D gene ambiguous. V lost 3 bases, J lost 8 bases, and 15 bases lay in between. The length of the CDR3 is 14 residues. Germline CDR1 is SGHRS and CDR2 is YFSETQ. The CDR3, as DNA: TGCGCCAGCAGCTGGTCCGGGCCGCACGATGAGCAGTTCTTC. Its translation: CASSWSGPHDEQFF.

This chain joins TRBV30 and TRBJ2-1; 8 nucleotides agree with TRBD2. The length of the CDR3 is 12 residues. Germline V gene lookup returns CDR1 GTSNPN and CDR2 SVGIG (reference sequence). With 8 bases clipped from V and 7 bases from J, the junction kept 7 bases outside the gene matches. The CDR3 region has the DNA TGTGCCGGACGACTAGCGACGAATGAGCAGTTCTTC. It is translated as CAGRLATNEQFF.

The chain joins TRBV12-3 or TRBV12-4 to TRBJ1-1; D is uncertain. V dropped 5 bases and J dropped 11 bases, with 18 bases sitting between them. The CDR3 runs 13 residues. The CDR3 sequence: CASSRPSPVGAFF. CDR3 nucleotides: TGTGCCAGCAGTAGGCCATCCCCCGTGGGGGCTTTCTTT.

The chain joins TRBV4-2 to TRBJ1-1, with D perhaps matching TRBD1 (5 bases). Germline CDR1 and CDR2: LGHNA and YNFKEQ. The CDR3 spans 16 residues. Between the trimmed V and J ends, which lost 2 bases and 3 bases, there was a span of 16 bases. The CDR3 region is CASSQYVGRGDTEAFF. CDR3 DNA sequence: TGTGCCAGCAGCCAATATGTGGGGCGTGGGGACACTGAAGCTTTCTTT.

The chain employs TRBV11-3 and TRBJ2-1; maybe TRBD1 (5 bases). Germline V CDR1 and CDR2: SGHNT, YENEEA. V lost 5 bases and J lost 4, with 9 bases in between. The length of the CDR3 is 13 residues. The DNA for the CDR3 is TGTGCCAGCAGCCAAAGGGGATACAATGAGCAGTTCTTC. It translates to CASSQRGYNEQFF.

The genes are TRBV18 and TRBJ2-7; no clear D. Germline V gene data show CDR1 as KGHSH and CDR2 as LQKENI. V was clipped by 6 bases and J by 5 bases, with 8 bases between them. The CDR3 loop spans 11 amino acids. The CDR3 spells CASSDLNEQYF. The CDR3 coding sequence is TGTGCCAGCTCGGATTTGAACGAGCAGTACTTC.

The gene calls are TRBV20-1 and TRBJ1-4, with 7 nucleotides matching TRBD1. V lost 6 bases, J lost 8 bases, and 3 bases stayed unmatched. Germline CDR1 is DFQATT and CDR2 is SNEGSKA (reference sequence). The CDR3 extends over 11 amino acids. CDR3 protein: CSATDREKLFF. The CDR3 DNA follows: TGCAGTGCCACGGACAGGGAAAAACTGTTTTTT.

The chain has TRBV19 and TRBJ2-5, with 8 bases that match TRBD1. CDR3 length: 16 residues. Looked up from germline, CDR1 is LNHDA and CDR2 is SQIVND (reference sequence). Unmatched junction bases numbered 12, after V lost 4 bases and J lost 5 bases. This CDR3 is CASSTQRTGPGETQYF. CDR3 nucleotides: TGTGCCAGTAGTACCCAAAGGACAGGGCCAGGGGAGACCCAGTACTTC.

V usage is TRBV6-5 and J usage is TRBJ2-7, with 10 bases that match TRBD1. Trimming took 5 bases from V and 4 from J; bases not matched to a gene: 8. CDR1 and CDR2 from the germline V gene are MNHEY and SVGAGI. This CDR3 spans 15 amino acids. For the CDR3, the DNA is TGTGCCAGCAGTCCACAGACAGGGGGCGGTTACGAGCAGTACTTC. Encoded protein: CASSPQTGGGYEQYF.

V usage is TRBV19 and J usage is TRBJ1-1; D unclear. Germline CDR1 is LNHDA and CDR2 is SQIVND (reference sequence). This CDR3 is 15 amino acids long. Trimming cost V 3 bases and J 0 bases, with 11 bases left between them. The CDR3 spells CASSIGKLLNTEAFF. The CDR3 DNA is TGTGCCAGTAGTATTGGGAAGTTGCTGAACACTGAAGCTTTCTTT.

CDR3 residues: CASSYYTGDSNQPQHF. The CDR3 bases are TGTGCCAGCAGCTACTATACAGGGGATTCCAATCAGCCCCAGCATTTT. This chain uses TRBV5-6 with TRBJ1-5; 7 bases map to TRBD1. After removal of 3 bases from V and 3 bases from J, the junction contained 9 bases not matched to a gene. The CDR3 has 16 residues. Germline V CDR1 and CDR2: SGHDT, YYEEEE.

The chain uses TRBV4-1 and TRBJ2-7; 8 bases match TRBD2. The CDR3 loop spans 18 amino acids. Germline CDR1 and CDR2: MGHRA and YSYEKL. V shed 2 bases, J shed 6 bases, and the junction held 18 bases outside the gene matches. Written as DNA, the CDR3 is TGCGCCAGCAGCCAAAATGAATTTACCGGGACTAGGAGCTCCGAGCAGTACTTC. Protein: CASSQNEFTGTRSSEQYF.

V and J are TRBV7-3 and TRBJ2-5; 9 nucleotides align to TRBD1. The CDR3 is 13 amino acids. V was pared by 5 bases and J by 7 bases, with 5 bases of the junction left unmatched. Germline CDR1 and CDR2: SGHTA and FQGTGA. This chain's CDR3 is CASSQLQGATQYF. CDR3 sequence (DNA): TGTGCCAGCAGCCAACTACAGGGGGCGACCCAGTACTTC.

The chain combines TRBV16 with TRBJ2-7; possibly TRBD2 for D (5 bases). Trimming removed 3 bases at V and 10 bases at J, with 16 bases between. CDR1 is KGHSY, CDR2 FQNENV, per germline. This CDR3 has 13 residues. The CDR3 loop is CASSQNSVGDQYF. Here the CDR3 DNA reads TGTGCCAGCAGCCAGAACAGTGTCGGGGATCAGTACTTC.

The chain employs TRBV7-8 and TRBJ1-2, with D possibly being TRBD1 (5 bases). Trimming stripped 0 bases from V and 8 bases from J, with 16 bases between. Germline CDR1 SGHVS, CDR2 FQNEAQ. The CDR3 consists of 15 residues. The CDR3 sequence is CASSLAPDSGGGYTF. The CDR3 nucleotides read TGTGCCAGCAGCTTAGCTCCTGACAGCGGAGGAGGCTACACCTTC.

DNA for the CDR3: TGCAGTGCTAGACAGGGGGAGACCCAGTACTTC. The encoded protein is CSARQGETQYF. V is TRBV20-1 and J is TRBJ2-5; weak D call: TRBD1 (6 bases). The CDR3 has 11 residues. V lost 2 bases and J 5 bases, leaving 6 bases between the germline ends. Germline loops: CDR1 DFQATT, CDR2 SNEGSKA (reference sequence).

V usage is TRBV12-5 and J usage is TRBJ2-2; TRBD1 might be the D (5 bases). The CDR3 loop spans 12 amino acids. Germline CDR1 is LGHNT and CDR2 is FRNRAP. Trimming cost V 8 bases and J 5 bases, with 9 bases left between them. The CDR3 coding sequence is TGTGCTAGTACAGCAGGGACCGGGGAGCTGTTTTTT. As protein: CASTAGTGELFF.